One and the same sample provided the 9 T cell receptor beta chains below, sequenced in a study of cytomegalovirus exposure and HLA in healthy donors. The PCR had 60 Vbeta and 13 Jbeta primers. TCRdb's table, derived via immunoSEQ multiplex PCR, lists solely in-frame clones and lacks some. The profile shows 170,000 or so clones, around three quarters of them singletons. The material sequenced was PBMCs. These receptors originate from a woman in her 30s in good health and CMV-seronegative.

This chain joins TRBV9 and TRBJ2-7; D might be TRBD2 (5 bases). V was cut by 3 bases and J by 0 bases, with 10 bases left in between. The CDR3 is 14 amino acids. Germline CDR1 is SGDLS and CDR2 is YYNGEE. The CDR3 nucleotides are TGTGCCAGCAGCGAGCGGTGGACCTCCTACGAGCAGTACTTC. Its protein product is CASSERWTSYEQYF.

The chain uses TRBV27 and TRBJ2-2; D ambiguous. The CDR3 is 12 amino acids. The V end was cut by 5 bases, the J end by 7 bases, with 8 bases between. Germline V CDR1 and CDR2: MNHEY, SMNVEV (reference sequence). The chain's CDR3 is CASSLSLGELFF. The DNA of the CDR3 is TGTGCCAGCAGTCTGTCCCTCGGGGAGCTGTTTTTT.

The chain has TRBV7-9 and TRBJ2-1, with 10 bases identical to TRBD2. The germline V gene has CDR1 SEHNR and CDR2 FQNEAQ (reference sequence). The CDR3 sequence is 18 residues long. Trimming at V came to 2 bases and at J to 8 bases, leaving 15 bases not matched to a gene. The CDR3 DNA reads TGTGCCAGCAGCTTACCGTTTCGCTTAGCGGGAGGCGTGGATGAGCAGTTCTTC. Its protein product is CASSLPFRLAGGVDEQFF.

The chain is built from TRBV28 and TRBJ1-4; 9 nucleotides agree with TRBD1. Germline CDR1 is MDHEN and CDR2 is SYDVKM. V gave up 7 bases and J gave up 8 bases; unmatched junction bases: 8. The CDR3 spans 14 residues. The DNA of the CDR3 is TGTGCCAGCACCTTCGACAGGGGGGACGAAAAACTGTTTTTT. Amino acid sequence: CASTFDRGDEKLFF.

This clone came up a few times. The rearrangement joins TRBV5-1 to TRBJ2-5; D is uncertain. Between the trimmed V and J ends, which lost 7 bases and 5 bases, there was a span of 15 bases. CDR3 length: 13 residues. CDR1 is SGHRS, CDR2 YFSETQ, per germline. The CDR3 nucleotides read TGCGCCAGCTCCGGCGTGCTAGAGGAGACCCAGTACTTC. Translation gives CASSGVLEETQYF.

Note on this clone: At one of its ends the junction is not consistent with the germline gene, which may arise from a read error. V and J are TRBV19 and TRBJ1-2; D gene uncertain. There are 13 residues in the CDR3. Germline-derived CDR1 and CDR2 are LNHDA and SQIVND (reference sequence). CDR3 protein: CASSSDGNYGYPF. The CDR3 bases are TGTGCCAGTAGCTCCGACGGTAACTATGGCTACCCCTTC.

This clone was detected many times. CDR3 loop: CASGQGGNSGNTIYF. CDR3 sequence (DNA): TGTGCCAGTGGACAGGGGGGTAATTCTGGAAACACCATATATTTT. The chain recombines TRBV19 with TRBJ1-3; 10 bases match TRBD1. The V gene end was trimmed by 8 bases and the J gene end by 1 base; junction bases not matched to a gene: 5. The CDR3 is 15 residues long. CDR1 is LNHDA and CDR2 is SQIVND in the germline V gene (reference sequence).

The chain employs TRBV19 and TRBJ1-4; 10 bases are a match to TRBD1. From germline, CDR1 is LNHDA and CDR2 SQIVND (reference sequence). J was trimmed by 5 bases and V by 4 bases; bases with no gene match: 4. There are 15 residues in the CDR3. The CDR3 DNA is TGTGCCAGTAGTAAAGGGACAGGGGCAAATGAAAAACTGTTTTTT. This sequence encodes CASSKGTGANEKLFF. The full variable domain, its missing parts supplied by reference TRBV19 and TRBJ1-4, is DGGITQSPKYLFRKEGQNVTLSCEQNLNHDAMYWYRQDPGQGLRLIYYSQIVNDFQKGDIAEGYSVSREKKESFPLTVTSAQKNPTAFYLCASSKGTGANEKLFFGSGTQLSVL.

In its sample, this clone was seen once. V and J are TRBV27 and TRBJ1-2; 7 positions match TRBD1. CDR1 MNHEY and CDR2 SMNVEV come from the germline V gene (reference sequence). With 3 bases clipped from V and 4 bases from J, the junction kept 14 bases outside the gene matches. This CDR3 spans 17 amino acids. The CDR3 nucleotides read TGTGCCAGCAGTTTTTACCCAGGTCAGGGGGAGGTCTATGGCTACACCTTC. Translation gives CASSFYPGQGEVYGYTF.